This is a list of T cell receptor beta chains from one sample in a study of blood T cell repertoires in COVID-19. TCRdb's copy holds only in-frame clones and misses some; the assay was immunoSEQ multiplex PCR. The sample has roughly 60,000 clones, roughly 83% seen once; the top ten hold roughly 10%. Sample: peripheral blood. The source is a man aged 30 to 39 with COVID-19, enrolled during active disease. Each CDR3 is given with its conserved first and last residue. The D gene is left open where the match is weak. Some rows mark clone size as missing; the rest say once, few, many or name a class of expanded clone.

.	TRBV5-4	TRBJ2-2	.	TGTGCCAGCAGCGTGAGGCCCGGGGAGCTGTTTTTT	CASSVRPGELFF
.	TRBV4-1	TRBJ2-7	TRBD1	TGCGCCAGCAGCCAAGTCCTACCAGATACAGGGGGAAGAGTCGAGCAGTACTTC	CASSQVLPDTGGRVEQYF
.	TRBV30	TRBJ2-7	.	TGTGCCTGGAAAACCGGGACAAATTCCTACGAGCAGTACTTC	CAWKTGTNSYEQYF
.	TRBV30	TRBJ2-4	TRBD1	TGTGCCTGGAGTGTACCAGGGGGTCTTATCTTTCCCTTAGCCAAAAACATTCAGTACTTC	CAWSVPGGLIFPLAKNIQYF
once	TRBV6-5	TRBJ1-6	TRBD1	TGTGCCAGCAGACCGGGACAGGGGAATTCACCCCTCCACTTT	CASRPGQGNSPLHF
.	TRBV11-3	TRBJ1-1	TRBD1	TGTGCCAGCAGCTTAGAGGGACTCGGGCGACAGGGCCCTTCAAGGAACACTGAAGCTTTCTTT	CASSLEGLGRQGPSRNTEAFF
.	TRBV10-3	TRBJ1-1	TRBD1	TGTGCCATCAGTGACCCAGGGGGAAGGGGGACTGAAGCTTTCTTT	CAISDPGGRGTEAFF
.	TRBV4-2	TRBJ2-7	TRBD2	TGTGCCAGCAGCCAAGCGGTTGGACTAGCGGGATCCTACGAGCAGTACTTC	CASSQAVGLAGSYEQYF
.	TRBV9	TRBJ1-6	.	TGTGCCAGCAGCCCACAGGCCGGAAGCTCCTATAATTCACCCCTCCACTTT	CASSPQAGSSYNSPLHF
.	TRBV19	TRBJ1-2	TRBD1	TGTGCCAGTAGTAGTCCCCGGGACAGATCTCAAGCTAACTATGGCTACACCTTC	CASSSPRDRSQANYGYTF
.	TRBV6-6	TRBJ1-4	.	TGTGCCAGCACCAACGGGGGGCAGGTTGAAAAACTGTTTTTT	CASTNGGQVEKLFF
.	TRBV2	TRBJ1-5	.	TGTGCCAGCAACGCGGACTATAGCAATCAGCCCCAGCATTTT	CASNADYSNQPQHF
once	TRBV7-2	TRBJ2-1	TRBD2	TGTGCCAGCAGCCAGACTAGCGGGAGGCATGAGCAGTTCTTC	CASSQTSGRHEQFF
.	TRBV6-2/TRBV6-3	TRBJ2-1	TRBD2	TGTGCCAGCAGTTACTCGGTAATTCTGGCGGGAGGTGACAATGAGCAGTTCTTC	CASSYSVILAGGDNEQFF
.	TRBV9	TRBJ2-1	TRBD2	TGTGCCAGCAGCATTTCTACTAGCGGGAGGGTGGATGAGCAGTTCTTC	CASSISTSGRVDEQFF
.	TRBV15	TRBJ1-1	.	TGTGCCACCAGCAGACAGGGAGGAACTGAAGCTTTCTTT	CATSRQGGTEAFF
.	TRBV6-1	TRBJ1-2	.	TGTGCCAGCAGTGAAGACAGGACCATTTCTGGCTACACCTTC	CASSEDRTISGYTF
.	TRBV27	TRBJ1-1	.	TGTGCCAGCAGGGAAAGGACAACTATGAACACTGAAGCTTTCTTT	CASRERTTMNTEAFF
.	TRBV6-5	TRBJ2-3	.	TGTGCCAGCATGAAGGGACACTCGGGGGATACGCAGTATTTT	CASMKGHSGDTQYF
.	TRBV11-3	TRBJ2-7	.	TGTGCCAGCAGCTTACGTGGGCCATCCTACGAGCAGTACTTC	CASSLRGPSYEQYF
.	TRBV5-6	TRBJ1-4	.	TGTGCCAGCAGCTTGGGGGGGCAGGGTAATGAAAAACTGTTTTTT	CASSLGGQGNEKLFF
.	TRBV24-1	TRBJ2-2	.	TGTGCCACCAGTGATTTGCGAACACCGAACACCGGGGAGCTGTTTTTT	CATSDLRTPNTGELFF
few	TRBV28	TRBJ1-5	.	TGTGCCAGCAGCCTGGATATCGGGAGCAATCAGCCCCAGCATTTT	CASSLDIGSNQPQHF
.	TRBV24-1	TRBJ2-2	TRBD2	TGTGCCACCAGTGAGCGGGAGGTAGAACACGGGGAGCTGTTTTTT	CATSEREVEHGELFF
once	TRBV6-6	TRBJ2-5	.	TGTGCCAGCTGCCGGGACATACAAGAGACCCAGTACTTC	CASCRDIQETQYF
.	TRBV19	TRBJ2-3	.	TGTGCCAGTAGTATCGGACTGGGCACAGATACGCAGTATTTT	CASSIGLGTDTQYF
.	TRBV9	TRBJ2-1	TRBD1	TGTGCCAGCAGCGCCGGGACAGGGACCTACAATGAGCAGTTCTTC	CASSAGTGTYNEQFF
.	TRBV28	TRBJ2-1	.	TGTGCCAGCAGTCCCGCGGCCCGGAGGAATGAGCAGTTCTTC	CASSPAARRNEQFF
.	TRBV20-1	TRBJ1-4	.	TGCAGTGCTAGCGTATATGAAAAACTGTTTTTT	CSASVYEKLFF
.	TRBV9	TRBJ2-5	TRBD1	TGTGCCAGCAGCGTAGGCGGGACAGGGGTTTCTGAGACCCAGTACTTC	CASSVGGTGVSETQYF
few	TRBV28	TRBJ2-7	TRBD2	TGTGCCAGCAGCCCCGGACTAGCGAGCTCCTACGAGCAGTACTTC	CASSPGLASSYEQYF
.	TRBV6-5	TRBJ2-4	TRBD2	TGTGCCAGCAGTTCGGGACTAGCGACCATCGCCAGCATTCAGTACTTC	CASSSGLATIASIQYF
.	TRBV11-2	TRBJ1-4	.	TGTGCCAGCAGCTTAAGCGAAAAACTGTTTTTT	CASSLSEKLFF
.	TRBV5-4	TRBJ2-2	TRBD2	TGTGCCAGCAGCCCCGGGACTAGCGGGAATCGGGAGCTGTTTTTT	CASSPGTSGNRELFF
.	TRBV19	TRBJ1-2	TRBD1	TGTGCCAGTAGTATCAGAATCGGACAGGCCGTGAGGTATGGCTACACCTTC	CASSIRIGQAVRYGYTF
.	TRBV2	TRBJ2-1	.	TGTGCCAGCGGCCGGAGGAAGTCGACTTACAATGAGCAGTTCTTC	CASGRRKSTYNEQFF
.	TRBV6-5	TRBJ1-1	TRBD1	TGTGCCAGCAGTTACCAGGGGGCGCTTGATGAAGCTTTCTTT	CASSYQGALDEAFF
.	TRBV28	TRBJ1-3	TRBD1	TGTGCCAGCAGTCCCCAGGGACAGGTGGCTGGAAACACCATATATTTT	CASSPQGQVAGNTIYF
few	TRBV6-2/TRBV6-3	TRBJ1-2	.	TGTGCCAGCAGTAAGAATCGGGTCGCCTATGGCTACACCTTC	CASSKNRVAYGYTF
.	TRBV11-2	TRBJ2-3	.	TGTGCCAGCAGCTTGACTAGGTCCACAGATACGCAGTATTTT	CASSLTRSTDTQYF
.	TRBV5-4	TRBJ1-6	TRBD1	TGTGCCAGCAGCTTCATGTGGACAGGGGTTCGGGATTCACCCCTCCACTTT	CASSFMWTGVRDSPLHF
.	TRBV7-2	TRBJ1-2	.	TGTGCCAGCAGCTTAGCACCCTTATCTATTGGTGGCTACACCTTC	CASSLAPLSIGGYTF
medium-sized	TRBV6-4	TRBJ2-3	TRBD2	TGTGCCAGCAGTGACGGGACTAGCGGGACAGATACGCAGTATTTT	CASSDGTSGTDTQYF
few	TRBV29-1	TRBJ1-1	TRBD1	TGCAGCGTGGCCGGGACAGGGGGCTCCGGTGAAGCTTTCTTT	CSVAGTGGSGEAFF
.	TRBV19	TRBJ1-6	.	TGTGCCAGTGGCAGTAGGACTGGGGATAATTCACCCCTCCACTTT	CASGSRTGDNSPLHF
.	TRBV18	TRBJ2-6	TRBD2	TGTGCCAGCTCACCTTCCGGGGGGGCTGGGGCCAACGTCCTGACTTTC	CASSPSGGAGANVLTF
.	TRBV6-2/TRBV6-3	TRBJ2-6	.	TGTGCCAGCAGTTGGTCACAGGTCTCTGGGGCCAACGTCCTGACTTTC	CASSWSQVSGANVLTF
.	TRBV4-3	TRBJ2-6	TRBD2	TGCGCCAGCAGCCAAGTGGCGACTAGCGGGAGGTCTGGGGCCAACGTCCTGACTTTC	CASSQVATSGRSGANVLTF
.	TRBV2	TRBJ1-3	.	TGTGCCAGCAGTGATACAGGTGGAAACACCATATATTTT	CASSDTGGNTIYF
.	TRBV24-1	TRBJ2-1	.	TGTGCCACCAGTGATTCGGACATCAATGAGCAGTTCTTC	CATSDSDINEQFF
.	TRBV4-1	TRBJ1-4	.	TGCGCCAGCAGTCAAGAGACCCCCACTCAGGGTTTGGTGTTTTTT	CASSQETPTQGLVFF
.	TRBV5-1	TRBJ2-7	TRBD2	TGCGCCAGCAGCTTGGAAACTAGCGGGGCCTACGAGCAGTACTTC	CASSLETSGAYEQYF
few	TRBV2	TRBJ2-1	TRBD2	TGTGCCAGCCGGGCTAGCGGGAGGGGTGAGCAGTTCTTC	CASRASGRGEQFF
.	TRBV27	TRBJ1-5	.	TGTGCCAGCAGATCAACCGGGGAGCCCCAGCATTTT	CASRSTGEPQHF